The clone carrying this TCR beta chain was seen repeatedly, ten times or more. Germline V gene data show CDR1 as SGHAT and CDR2 as FQNNGV. V trimming: 5 bases; J trimming: 8 bases; junction bases outside the gene matches: 4. The CDR3 consists of 12 residues. The data belong to a study of T-cell reconstitution after alpha-beta-depleted transplantation in children. Using unique molecular identifiers, the investigators prepared the TCRbeta library. MiXCR, applied by TCRdb to the PCR reads, yields one record per CDR3 protein. The sample has 200,000 to 300,000 distinct CDR3 sequences, 20% to 30% seen once; the top ten hold about 5%.

The genes are TRBV11-2 and TRBJ2-3, with 7 positions matching TRBD1. Sequencing was performed on PBMCs, mostly from graft donor cells, taken 360 days after TCRalphabeta/CD19-depleted stem cell transplant. The clonotype comes from a female patient between 2 and 15 years old who had a stem cell transplant for congenital amegakaryocytic thrombocytopenia, so the T cells may come from the graft donor. Written as DNA, the CDR3 is TGTGCCAGCAGCCCAGGACAGGCTACGCAGTATTTT. Protein: CASSPGQATQYF.